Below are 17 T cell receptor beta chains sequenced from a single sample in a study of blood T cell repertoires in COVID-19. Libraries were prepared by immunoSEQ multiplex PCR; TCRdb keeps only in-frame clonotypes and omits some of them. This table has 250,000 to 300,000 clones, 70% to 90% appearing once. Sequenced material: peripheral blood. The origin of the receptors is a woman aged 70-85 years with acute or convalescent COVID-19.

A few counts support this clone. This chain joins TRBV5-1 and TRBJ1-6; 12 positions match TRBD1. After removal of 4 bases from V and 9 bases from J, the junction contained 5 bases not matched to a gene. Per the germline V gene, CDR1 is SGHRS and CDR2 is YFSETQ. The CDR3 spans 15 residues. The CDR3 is CASSAPGQGASPLHF. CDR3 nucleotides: TGCGCCAGCAGCGCCCCGGGACAGGGGGCTTCACCCCTCCACTTT.

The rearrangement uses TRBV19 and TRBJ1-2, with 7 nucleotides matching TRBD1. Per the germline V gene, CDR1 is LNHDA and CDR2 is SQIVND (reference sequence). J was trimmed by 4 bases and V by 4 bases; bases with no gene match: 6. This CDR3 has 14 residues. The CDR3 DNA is TGTGCCAGTAGTACTTCGGGACAGATCTATGGCTACACCTTC. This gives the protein CASSTSGQIYGYTF.

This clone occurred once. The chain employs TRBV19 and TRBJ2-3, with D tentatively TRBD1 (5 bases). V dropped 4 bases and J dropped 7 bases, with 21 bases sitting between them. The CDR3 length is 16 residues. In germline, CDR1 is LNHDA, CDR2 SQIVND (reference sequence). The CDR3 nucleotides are TGTGCCAGTAGTACCCCCAGGGAATACCCAGGGAATACGCAGTATTTT. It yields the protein CASSTPREYPGNTQYF.

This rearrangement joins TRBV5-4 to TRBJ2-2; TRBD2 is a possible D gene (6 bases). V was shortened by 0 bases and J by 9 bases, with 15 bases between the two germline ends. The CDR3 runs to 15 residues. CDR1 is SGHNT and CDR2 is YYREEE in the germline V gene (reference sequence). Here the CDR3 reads CASSLGDLRARELFF. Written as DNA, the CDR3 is TGTGCCAGCAGCTTGGGGGACTTAAGGGCCAGGGAGCTGTTTTTT.

CDR3 sequence: CASFLHGYTF. CDR3 sequence (DNA): TGTGCCAGCTTCCTACATGGCTACACCTTC. V and J are TRBV2 and TRBJ1-2; the D is unclear. The germline gives CDR1 SNHLY, CDR2 FYNNEI. This CDR3 region has 10 residues. V was pared by 8 bases and J by 6 bases, with 7 bases between.

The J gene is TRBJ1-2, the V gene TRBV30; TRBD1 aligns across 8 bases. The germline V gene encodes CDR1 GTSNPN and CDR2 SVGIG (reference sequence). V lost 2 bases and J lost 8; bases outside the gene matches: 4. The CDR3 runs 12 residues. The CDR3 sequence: CAWSQQGEGYTF. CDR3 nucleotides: TGTGCCTGGAGTCAACAGGGGGAAGGCTACACCTTC.

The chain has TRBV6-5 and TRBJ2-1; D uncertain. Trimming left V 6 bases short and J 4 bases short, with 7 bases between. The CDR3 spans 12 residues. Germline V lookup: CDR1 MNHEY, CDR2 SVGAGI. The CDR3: CASSFLYNEQFF. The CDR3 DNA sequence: TGTGCCAGCAGCTTCCTTTACAATGAGCAGTTCTTC.

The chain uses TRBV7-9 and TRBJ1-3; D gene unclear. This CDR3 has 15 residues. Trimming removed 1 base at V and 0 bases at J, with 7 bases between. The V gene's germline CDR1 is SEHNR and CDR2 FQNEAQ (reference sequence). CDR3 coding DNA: TGTGCCAGCAGCTTAGGTCCGAGCTCTGGAAACACCATATATTTT. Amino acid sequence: CASSLGPSSGNTIYF.

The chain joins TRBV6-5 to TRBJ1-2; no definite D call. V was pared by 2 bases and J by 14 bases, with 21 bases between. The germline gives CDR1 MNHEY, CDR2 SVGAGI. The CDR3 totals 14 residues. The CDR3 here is CASSYRVDGIEGTF. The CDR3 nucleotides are TGTGCCAGCAGTTACCGGGTCGATGGAATCGAGGGAACCTTC.

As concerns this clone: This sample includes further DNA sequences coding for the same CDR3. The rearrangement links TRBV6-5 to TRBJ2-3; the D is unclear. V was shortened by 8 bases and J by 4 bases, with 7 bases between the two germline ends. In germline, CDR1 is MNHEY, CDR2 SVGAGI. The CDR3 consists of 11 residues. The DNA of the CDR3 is TGTGCCAGCTCGCTAGCAGATACGCAGTATTTT. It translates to CASSLADTQYF.

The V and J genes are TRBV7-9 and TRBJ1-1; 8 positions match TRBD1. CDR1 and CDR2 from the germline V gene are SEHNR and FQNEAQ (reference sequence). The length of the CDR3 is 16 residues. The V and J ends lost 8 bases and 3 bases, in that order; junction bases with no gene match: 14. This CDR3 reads CASAQDPGQGDTEAFF. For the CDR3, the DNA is TGTGCCAGCGCTCAGGACCCCGGACAGGGAGACACTGAAGCTTTCTTT.

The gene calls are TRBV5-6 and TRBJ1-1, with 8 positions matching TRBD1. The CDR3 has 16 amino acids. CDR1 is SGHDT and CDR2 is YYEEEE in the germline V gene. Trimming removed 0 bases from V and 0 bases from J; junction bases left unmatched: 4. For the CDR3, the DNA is TGTGCCAGCAGCTTGGACAGGGGGGAGGTGAACACTGAAGCTTTCTTT. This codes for CASSLDRGEVNTEAFF.

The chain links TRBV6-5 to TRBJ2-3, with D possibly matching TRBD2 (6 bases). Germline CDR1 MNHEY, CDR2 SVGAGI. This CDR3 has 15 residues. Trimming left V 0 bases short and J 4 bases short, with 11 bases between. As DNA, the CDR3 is TGTGCCAGCAGTTACTCGATGCGCGGGGCAGATACGCAGTATTTT. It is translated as CASSYSMRGADTQYF.

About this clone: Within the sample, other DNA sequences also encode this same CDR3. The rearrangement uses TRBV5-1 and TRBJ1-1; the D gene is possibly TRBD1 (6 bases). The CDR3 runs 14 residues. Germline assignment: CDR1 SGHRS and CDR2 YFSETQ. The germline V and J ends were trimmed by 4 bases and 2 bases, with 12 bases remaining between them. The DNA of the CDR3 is TGCGCCAGCAGCCCGCGAGGGGGAAACACTGAAGCTTTCTTT. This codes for CASSPRGGNTEAFF.

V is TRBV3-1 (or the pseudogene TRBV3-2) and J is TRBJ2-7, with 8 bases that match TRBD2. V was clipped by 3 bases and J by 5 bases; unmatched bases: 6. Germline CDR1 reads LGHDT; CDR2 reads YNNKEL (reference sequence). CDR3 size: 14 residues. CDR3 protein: CASSQTHSGNEQYF. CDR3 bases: TGTGCCAGCAGCCAGACCCATAGCGGGAACGAGCAGTACTTC.

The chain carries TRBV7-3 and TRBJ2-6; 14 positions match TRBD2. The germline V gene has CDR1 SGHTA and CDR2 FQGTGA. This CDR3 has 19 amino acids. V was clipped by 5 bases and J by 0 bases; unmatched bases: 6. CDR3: CASSPRTSGGFSGANVLTF. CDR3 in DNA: TGTGCCAGCAGCCCTCGGACTAGCGGGGGGTTCTCTGGGGCCAACGTCCTGACTTTC.

The CDR3 here is CASSLAGDAPGNTEAFF. The CDR3 coding sequence is TGTGCCAGCAGCTTAGCGGGTGACGCCCCGGGGAACACTGAAGCTTTCTTT. The chain has TRBV7-9 and TRBJ1-1; D unresolved. Deletions cut 0 bases from V and 1 base from J, with 15 bases between. Per the germline V gene, CDR1 is SEHNR and CDR2 is FQNEAQ (reference sequence). This CDR3 contains 17 residues.